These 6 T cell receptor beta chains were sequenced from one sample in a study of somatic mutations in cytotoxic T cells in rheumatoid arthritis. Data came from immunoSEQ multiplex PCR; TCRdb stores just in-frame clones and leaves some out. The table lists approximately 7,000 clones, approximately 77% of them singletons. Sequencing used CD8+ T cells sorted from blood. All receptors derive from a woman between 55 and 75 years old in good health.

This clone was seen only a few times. CDR3 residues: CAWSGDSVQASAFF. CDR3 in DNA: TGTGCCTGGAGTGGCGATAGTGTGCAAGCCTCCGCTTTCTTT. The chain recombines TRBV30 with TRBJ1-1; the D is unclear. Germline V gene data show CDR1 as GTSNPN and CDR2 as SVGIG (reference sequence). V lost 1 base and J 11 bases, leaving 20 bases between the germline ends. This CDR3 comprises 14 residues.

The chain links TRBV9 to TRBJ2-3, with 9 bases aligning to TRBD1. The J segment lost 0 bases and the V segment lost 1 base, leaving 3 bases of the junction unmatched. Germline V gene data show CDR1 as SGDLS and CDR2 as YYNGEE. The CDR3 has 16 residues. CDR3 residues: CASSVSGTGSTDTQYF. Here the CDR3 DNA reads TGTGCCAGCAGCGTATCCGGGACAGGGAGCACAGATACGCAGTATTTT.

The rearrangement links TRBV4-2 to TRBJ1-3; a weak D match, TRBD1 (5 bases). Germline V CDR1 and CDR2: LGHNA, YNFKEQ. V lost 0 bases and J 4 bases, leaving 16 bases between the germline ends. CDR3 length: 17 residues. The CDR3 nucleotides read TGTGCCAGCAGCCAAGACGGGGCCGGAGGGTTGGGAAACACCATATATTTT. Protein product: CASSQDGAGGLGNTIYF.

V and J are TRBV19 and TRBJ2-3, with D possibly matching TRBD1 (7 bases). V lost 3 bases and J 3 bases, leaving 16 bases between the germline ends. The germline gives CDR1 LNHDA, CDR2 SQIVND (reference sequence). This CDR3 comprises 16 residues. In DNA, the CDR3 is TGTGCCAGTAGTATCGGAGCAGGGGGGCCAACAGATACGCAGTATTTT. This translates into CASSIGAGGPTDTQYF.

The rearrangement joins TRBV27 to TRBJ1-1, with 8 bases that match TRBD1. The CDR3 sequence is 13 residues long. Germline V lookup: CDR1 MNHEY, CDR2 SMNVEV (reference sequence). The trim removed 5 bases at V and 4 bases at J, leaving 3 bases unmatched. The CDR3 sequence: CASSRTGGTEAFF. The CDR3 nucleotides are TGTGCCAGCAGTAGAACAGGGGGCACTGAAGCTTTCTTT.

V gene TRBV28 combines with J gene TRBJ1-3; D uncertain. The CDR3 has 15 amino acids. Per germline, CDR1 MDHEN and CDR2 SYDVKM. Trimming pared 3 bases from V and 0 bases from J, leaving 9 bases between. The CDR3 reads CASSFPTHSGNTIYF. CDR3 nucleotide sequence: TGTGCCAGCAGTTTTCCGACACACTCTGGAAACACCATATATTTT.